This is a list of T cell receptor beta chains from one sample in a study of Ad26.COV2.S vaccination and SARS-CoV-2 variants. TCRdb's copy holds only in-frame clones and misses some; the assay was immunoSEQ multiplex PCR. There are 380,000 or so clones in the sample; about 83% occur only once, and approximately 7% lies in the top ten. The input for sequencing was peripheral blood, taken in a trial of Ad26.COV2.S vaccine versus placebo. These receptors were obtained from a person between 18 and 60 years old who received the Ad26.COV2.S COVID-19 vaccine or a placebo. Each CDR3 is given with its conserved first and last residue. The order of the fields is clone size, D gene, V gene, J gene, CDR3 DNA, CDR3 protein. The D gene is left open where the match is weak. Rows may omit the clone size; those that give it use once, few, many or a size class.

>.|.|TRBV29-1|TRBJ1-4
TGCAGCGTGATGGACACAACTAATGAAAAACTGTTTTTT
CSVMDTTNEKLFF
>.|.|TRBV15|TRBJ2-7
TGTGCCACCAGCACGTCTCCCTCCTACGAGCAGTACTTC
CATSTSPSYEQYF
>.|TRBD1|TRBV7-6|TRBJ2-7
TGTGCCAGCAGCCCTCGGACAGGGGTCGATTCCGAGCAGTACTTC
CASSPRTGVDSEQYF
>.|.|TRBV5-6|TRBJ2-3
TGTGCCAGCAGCCTTAACGGGGCCACAGATACGCAGTATTTT
CASSLNGATDTQYF
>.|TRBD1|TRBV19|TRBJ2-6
TGTGCCAGTAGTATAGAAGAGGTTGACAGGGGCGCTGGGGCCAACGTCCTGACTTTC
CASSIEEVDRGAGANVLTF
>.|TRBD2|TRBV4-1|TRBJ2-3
TGCGCCAGCAGCCAAGGCGGGACTAGCGGCACAGATACGCAGTATTTT
CASSQGGTSGTDTQYF
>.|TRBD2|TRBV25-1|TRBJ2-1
TGTGCCAGCAGTGCCGGGGGGGAGCCCGATGAGCAGTTCTTC
CASSAGGEPDEQFF
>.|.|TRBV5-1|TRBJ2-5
TGCGCCAGTAAACTCGGACAGAGGGAAGAGACCCAGTACTTC
CASKLGQREETQYF
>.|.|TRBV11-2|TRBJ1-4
TGTGCCAGCAGCTTTGGGCTTTGGAGGTTTGCAACTAATGAAAAACTGTTTTTT
CASSFGLWRFATNEKLFF
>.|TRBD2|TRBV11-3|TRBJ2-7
TGTGCCAGCAGCCGTCTAGCGGCCTACGAGCAGTACTTC
CASSRLAAYEQYF
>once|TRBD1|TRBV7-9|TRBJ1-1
TGTGCCAGCAGCCCACAGGGGGCTCTCACTGAAGCTTTCTTT
CASSPQGALTEAFF
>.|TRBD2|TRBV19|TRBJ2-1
TGTGCCAGTAGTATATGGGGACTAGCGGGATGGCACAATGAGCAGTTCTTC
CASSIWGLAGWHNEQFF
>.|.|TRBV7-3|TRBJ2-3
TGTGCCAGCAGCTTGGGGGCGGATACGCAGTATTTT
CASSLGADTQYF
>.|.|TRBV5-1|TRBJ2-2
TGCGCCAGCAGCTGGGAGGGACAGCCGAACACCGGGGAGCTGTTTTTT
CASSWEGQPNTGELFF
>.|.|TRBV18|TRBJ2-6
TGTGCCAGCTCACCCGGACGGATCTCTGGGGCCAACGTCCTGACTTTC
CASSPGRISGANVLTF
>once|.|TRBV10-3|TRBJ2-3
TGTGCCATCAGTGAGTCGATAGGCACAGATACGCAGTATTTT
CAISESIGTDTQYF
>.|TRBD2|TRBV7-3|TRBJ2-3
TGTGCCAGCAGCTTAATAGGGTCGGGACTAGCGGGGGCAGATACGCAGTATTTT
CASSLIGSGLAGADTQYF
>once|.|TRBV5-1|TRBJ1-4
TGCGCCAGCAGCTTGGCCGTGGGGAATGAAAAACTGTTTTTT
CASSLAVGNEKLFF
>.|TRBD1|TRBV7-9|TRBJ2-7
TGTGCCAGCAGCTTAGCCCGACAGGGCAACGAGCAGTACTTC
CASSLARQGNEQYF
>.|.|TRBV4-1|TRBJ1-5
TGCGCCAGCAGCCAAGGACAGTTAAGCAATCAGCCCCAGCATTTT
CASSQGQLSNQPQHF
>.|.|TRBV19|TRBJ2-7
TGTGCCAGTAGAACTCCGCCGGGACAAGGTACGATCGGCGAGCAGTACTTC
CASRTPPGQGTIGEQYF
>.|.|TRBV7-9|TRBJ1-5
TGTGCCAGCAGTCAGACGGGGAGCTTCAATCAGCCCCAGCATTTT
CASSQTGSFNQPQHF
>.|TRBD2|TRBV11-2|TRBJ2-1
TGTGCCAGCAGCCGACTAGCCTTAAGGGATGAGCAGTTCTTC
CASSRLALRDEQFF
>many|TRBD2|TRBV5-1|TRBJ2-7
TGCGCCAGCAGGAGAGGCGGGAGTACGGACGAGCAGTACTTC
CASRRGGSTDEQYF
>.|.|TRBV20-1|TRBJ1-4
TGCAGTGCCCCCGGGACCGAAAAACTGTTTTTT
CSAPGTEKLFF
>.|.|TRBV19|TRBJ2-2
TGTGCCAGTAGTCAATGGACAACTCCCACCGGGGAGCTGTTTTTT
CASSQWTTPTGELFF